The next 9 T cell receptor beta chains were all read from a single sample in a study of post-analysis software for immune sequencing data. General study findings and limits: The study found TRBV5-6, TRBV5-1 and TRBV20-1 among roughly 5 TRBV segments more frequent in patients than controls.

Their recognized antigens are unknown. Built from TCR beta cDNA, the libraries had unique molecular identifiers in them. One entry per CDR3 protein results from TCRdb running MiXCR on the PCR reads. This sample has around 180,000 distinct CDR3 sequences; 25% to 35% occur once, and the top ten carry 1.5%. Sequencing was performed on blood. These receptors all come from a girl between 5 and 17 years old with multiple sclerosis.

In this sample, this clonotype turned up a few times. The J gene is TRBJ1-6, the V gene TRBV27; D is uncertain. The CDR3 contains 13 residues. The V gene's germline CDR1 is MNHEY and CDR2 SMNVEV (reference sequence). V gave up 3 bases and J gave up 7 bases, with 7 bases separating them. As DNA, the CDR3 is TGTGCCAGCAGTTTCATCCCGAATTCACCCCTCCACTTT. Translation: CASSFIPNSPLHF.

The chain links TRBV7-3 to TRBJ1-2; D call uncertain. This CDR3 region has 15 residues. The V and J ends lost 1 base and 0 bases respectively, with 9 bases between them. The germline gives CDR1 SGHTA, CDR2 FQGTGA. DNA of the CDR3: TGTGCCAGCAGCTTAAACGGGGAATCTAACTATGGCTACACCTTC. This encodes CASSLNGESNYGYTF.

This clonotype has a count of ten or more. The chain is built from TRBV4-2 and TRBJ1-2; no clear D gene. The germline gives CDR1 LGHNA, CDR2 YNFKEQ. V was pared by 3 bases and J by 5 bases, with 16 bases between. The CDR3 contains 15 residues. CDR3 bases: TGTGCCAGCAGCCAGGAGAATTCAAAGAGGTATGGCTACACCTTC. It translates to CASSQENSKRYGYTF.

Concerning this clonotype itself: This could be a read error, since a much larger clone is one nucleotide away. CDR3 DNA sequence: TGCGCCGGCCGGGCCACCTTTAATCAGCCCCAGCATTTT. Its translation: CAGRATFNQPQHF. The chain carries TRBV5-1 and TRBJ1-5; D remains unclear. The germline gives CDR1 SGHRS, CDR2 YFSETQ. The V end was cut by 10 bases, the J end by 4 bases, with 15 bases between. The CDR3 spans 13 residues.

The V and J genes are TRBV7-9 and TRBJ2-1, with a weak D call TRBD2 (5 bases). The CDR3 runs 15 residues. The V and J ends lost 2 bases and 0 bases respectively, with 8 bases between them. CDR1 is SEHNR, CDR2 FQNEAQ, per germline (reference sequence). CDR3 region: CASSLRGSSYNEQFF. CDR3 in DNA: TGTGCCAGCAGCTTAAGAGGGAGCTCCTACAATGAGCAGTTCTTC.

About this clonotype: Being one base from a much bigger clone, this may be a read error. V is TRBV20-1 and J is TRBJ2-5; D perhaps matches TRBD1 (6 bases). The tail of the sequence fits TRBJ2-7 better, so the J call may be wrong. This CDR3 spans 13 amino acids. Germline loops: CDR1 DFQATT, CDR2 SNEGSKA (reference sequence). CDR3 amino acids: CSARAGVTCEQYF. DNA for the CDR3: TGCAGTGCTAGAGCAGGGGTAACCTGCGAGCAGTACTTC.

With respect to this clonotype: This could be a read error, since a much larger clone is one nucleotide away. DNA for the CDR3: TGTGCCAGCAGTTTTTGCTATGGCTACACCTTC. As protein: CASSFCYGYTF. The rearrangement links TRBV12-3 or TRBV12-4 to TRBJ1-2; D uncertain. The CDR3 runs to 11 residues. V was shortened by 3 bases and J by 4 bases, with 3 bases between the two germline ends.

The sample holds many counts of this clonotype. This rearrangement joins TRBV9 to TRBJ2-5, with 12 bases matching TRBD2. With 4 bases clipped from V and 4 bases from J, the junction kept 2 bases outside the gene matches. The CDR3 has 14 amino acids. The germline V gene encodes CDR1 SGDLS and CDR2 YYNGEE. CDR3 DNA sequence: TGTGCCAGCAGCCTAGCGGGAGGGAGAGAGACCCAGTACTTC. This gives the protein CASSLAGGRETQYF.

This clonotype has a count of ten or more. V is TRBV7-3 and J is TRBJ2-1, with 9 bases identical to TRBD2. The CDR3 totals 16 residues. The germline V gene encodes CDR1 SGHTA and CDR2 FQGTGA. The junction had 6 bases not matched to a gene; V was cut back by 1 base and J by 5 bases. The CDR3 nucleotides read TGTGCCAGCAGCTTAATGGCTAGCGGGGCTCACAATGAGCAGTTCTTC. Protein sequence: CASSLMASGAHNEQFF.